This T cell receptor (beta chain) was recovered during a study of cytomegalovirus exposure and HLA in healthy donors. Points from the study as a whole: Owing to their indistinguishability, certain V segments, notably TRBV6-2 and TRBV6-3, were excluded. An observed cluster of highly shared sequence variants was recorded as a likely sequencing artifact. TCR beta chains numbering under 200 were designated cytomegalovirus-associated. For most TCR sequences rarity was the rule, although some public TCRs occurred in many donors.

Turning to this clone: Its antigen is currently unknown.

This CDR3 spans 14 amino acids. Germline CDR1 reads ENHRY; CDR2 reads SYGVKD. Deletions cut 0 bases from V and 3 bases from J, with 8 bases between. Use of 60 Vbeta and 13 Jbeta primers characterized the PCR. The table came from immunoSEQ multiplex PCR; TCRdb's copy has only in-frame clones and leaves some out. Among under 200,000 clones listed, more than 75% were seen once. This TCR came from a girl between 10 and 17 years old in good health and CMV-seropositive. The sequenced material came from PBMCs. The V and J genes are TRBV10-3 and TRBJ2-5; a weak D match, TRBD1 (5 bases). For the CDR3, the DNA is TGTGCCATCAGTGAGTCTTCAGGGAAAGAGACCCAGTACTTC. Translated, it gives CAISESSGKETQYF.